This TCR beta chain was found in a study of T-cell reconstitution after alpha-beta-depleted transplantation in children. TCRbeta library preparation incorporated unique molecular identifiers. TCRdb re-called the PCR reads through MiXCR, storing one row per CDR3 protein. The sample contains 250,000 to 350,000 distinct CDR3 sequences, 9.9% of which appear only once. The CDR3 extends over 16 amino acids. V trimming: 0 bases; J trimming: 1 base; junction bases outside the gene matches: 3. In germline, CDR1 is LGHNA, CDR2 YNFKEQ. The input for sequencing was PBMCs from the stem cell graft donor, taken from the stem cell graft. This sequence was found in a human donor who donated a stem cell graft to a child with SCID. The chain recombines TRBV4-2 with TRBJ2-3; TRBD2 matches 8 bases. As DNA, the CDR3 is TGTGCCAGCAGCCAAGATGCACTAGCGGGCACAGATACGCAGTATTTT. The encoded protein is CASSQDALAGTDTQYF.